Below, 5 T cell receptor beta chains from the same sample are listed, as sequenced in a study of high-grade serous ovarian cancer treatment subgroups. Repertoires were generated with immunoSEQ multiplex PCR, while TCRdb's copy carries only in-frame clones and drops some. This table holds around 1,700 clones, around three quarters found once. Tumor samples were obtained before definitive surgery or chemotherapy. The sequencing input was tumor tissue. The receptors were gathered from a human donor with high-grade serous ovarian cancer.

The chain links TRBV5-4 to TRBJ1-1; the D gene is possibly TRBD1 (5 bases). The length of the CDR3 is 17 residues. From germline, CDR1 is SGHNT and CDR2 YYREEE (reference sequence). Trimming took 0 bases from V and 1 from J, leaving 16 bases between them. As DNA, the CDR3 is TGTGCCAGCAGCTTGGCCAAGTCTTCCGACAGGAACACTGAAGCTTTCTTT. Its translation: CASSLAKSSDRNTEAFF.

V is TRBV5-1 and J is TRBJ2-1; D remains ambiguous. V lost 4 bases and J 6 bases, leaving 8 bases between the germline ends. Germline assignment: CDR1 SGHRS and CDR2 YFSETQ. The CDR3 covers 12 residues. CDR3 sequence: CASSLQTNEQFF. The CDR3 DNA follows: TGCGCCAGCAGCCTGCAGACCAATGAGCAGTTCTTC. The whole variable domain, filled in from reference TRBV5-1 and TRBJ2-1, reads KAGVTQTPRYLIKTRGQQVTLSCSPISGHRSVSWYQQTPGQGLQFLFEYFSETQRNKGNFPGRFSGRQFSNSRSEMNVSTLELGDSALYLCASSLQTNEQFFGPGTRLTVL.

This chain connects TRBV7-8 to TRBJ2-7; possibly TRBD2 for D (6 bases). The CDR3 sequence is 15 residues long. With 1 base removed from V and 0 bases from J, the gap between germline ends came to 10 bases. Germline CDR1 reads SGHVS; CDR2 reads FQNEAQ. The CDR3 coding sequence is TGTGCCAGCAGCTTAGTGGAGGGAGGCTCCTACGAGCAGTACTTC. Encoded protein: CASSLVEGGSYEQYF.

The rearrangement joins TRBV5-6 to TRBJ1-1; D is perhaps TRBD1 (6 bases). V was cut by 3 bases and J by 0 bases, with 18 bases left in between. This CDR3 region has 17 residues. Germline V CDR1 and CDR2: SGHDT, YYEEEE. CDR3 sequence: CASSSYVRQAMNTEAFF. Here the CDR3 DNA reads TGTGCCAGCAGCTCCTACGTACGACAGGCGATGAACACTGAAGCTTTCTTT.

This rearrangement joins TRBV10-3 to TRBJ1-2; tentative D call: TRBD1 (5 bases). Germline loops: CDR1 ENHRY, CDR2 SYGVKD. Trimming removed 6 bases from V and 6 bases from J, with 17 bases in between. There are 14 residues in the CDR3. The CDR3 spells CAISPGGGGHGYTF. For the CDR3, the DNA is TGTGCCATCAGCCCCGGCGGGGGAGGGCATGGCTACACCTTC.